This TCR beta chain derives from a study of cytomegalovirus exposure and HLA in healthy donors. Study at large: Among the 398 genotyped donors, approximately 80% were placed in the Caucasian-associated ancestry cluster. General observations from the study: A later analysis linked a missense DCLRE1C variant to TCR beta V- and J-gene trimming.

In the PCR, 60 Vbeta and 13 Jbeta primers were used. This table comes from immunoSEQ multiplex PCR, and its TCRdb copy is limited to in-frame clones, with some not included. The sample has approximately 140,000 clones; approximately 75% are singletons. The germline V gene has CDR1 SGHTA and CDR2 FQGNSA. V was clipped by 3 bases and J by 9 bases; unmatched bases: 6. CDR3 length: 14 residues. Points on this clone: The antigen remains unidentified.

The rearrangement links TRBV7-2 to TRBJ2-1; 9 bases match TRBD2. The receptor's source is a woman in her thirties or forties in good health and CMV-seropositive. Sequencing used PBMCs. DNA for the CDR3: TGTGCCAGCAGCTTTGAGCGGGAGGTTCCTGAGCAGTTCTTC. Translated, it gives CASSFEREVPEQFF.